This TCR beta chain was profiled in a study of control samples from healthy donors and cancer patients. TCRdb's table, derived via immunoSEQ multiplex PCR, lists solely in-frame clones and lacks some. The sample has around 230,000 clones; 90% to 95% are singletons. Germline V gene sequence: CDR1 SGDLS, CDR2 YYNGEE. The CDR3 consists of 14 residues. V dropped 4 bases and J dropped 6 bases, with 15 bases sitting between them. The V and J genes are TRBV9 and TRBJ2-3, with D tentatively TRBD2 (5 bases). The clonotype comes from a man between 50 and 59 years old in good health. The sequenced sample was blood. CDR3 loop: CASSQRLRADTQYF. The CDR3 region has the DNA TGTGCCAGCAGCCAAAGGTTGAGGGCGGATACGCAGTATTTT.